These 17 T cell receptor beta chains originate from one sample sequenced in a study of blood T cells in healthy people across ages. Next came a second PCR, run for about 7 to 12 cycles, which used a sample-barcoded 5' primer along with a J-beta primer mix. MiXCR was run by TCRdb on the 5' RACE reads, yielding one entry per CDR3 protein. The profile shows hundreds of thousands of distinct CDR3 sequences, roughly 20% of them singletons. The specimen was blood. The receptors derive from a man aged 65-85 years in good health.

The rearrangement uses TRBV27 and TRBJ1-2, with TRBD1 matching 7 bases. The junction had 8 bases not matched to a gene; V was cut back by 3 bases and J by 7 bases. Germline V gene lookup returns CDR1 MNHEY and CDR2 SMNVEV (reference sequence). This CDR3 spans 14 amino acids. This CDR3 is CASSFAGQVSGYTF. The CDR3 DNA sequence: TGTGCCAGCAGTTTTGCCGGACAGGTCTCTGGCTACACCTTC.

The V call is TRBV20-1, the J call TRBJ2-5; 7 bases fit TRBD2. V trimming: 1 base; J trimming: 5 bases; junction bases outside the gene matches: 7. The CDR3 spans 14 residues. Germline CDR1 is DFQATT and CDR2 is SNEGSKA (reference sequence). Written as DNA, the CDR3 is TGCAGTGCTAGAGTTGACGGGGGGACTGAGACCCAGTACTTC. It translates to CSARVDGGTETQYF.

This clonotype was picked up many times. This chain connects TRBV12-3 or TRBV12-4 to TRBJ2-5; 7 bases map to TRBD1. Trimming at V came to 10 bases and at J to 5 bases, leaving 7 bases not matched to a gene. The CDR3 runs 12 residues. The CDR3 bases are TGTGCCATTCAGAAGGGGGCGGAGACCCAGTACTTC. Translation gives CAIQKGAETQYF.

Details on this clonotype: Without the conserved terminal phenylalanine or tryptophan, this CDR3 likely stems from a read error. The chain is built from TRBV5-1 and TRBJ2-5; 11 nucleotides agree with TRBD2. The J segment lost 2 bases and the V segment lost 2 bases, leaving 5 bases of the junction unmatched. Germline loops: CDR1 SGHRS, CDR2 YFSETQ. This CDR3 comprises 16 residues. The CDR3 region has the DNA TGCGCCAGCAGCTTCCGACTAGCGGGGAGACAAGAGACCCAGTACCTC. Its translation: CASSFRLAGRQETQYL.

This clonotype was counted a few times. CDR3 region: CASSLPFSDTQYF. The CDR3, as DNA: TGCGCCAGCAGCTTGCCCTTTTCAGATACGCAGTATTTT. This chain joins TRBV5-1 and TRBJ2-3; D unclear. In germline, CDR1 is SGHRS, CDR2 YFSETQ. With 1 base removed from V and 4 bases from J, the gap between germline ends came to 7 bases. The CDR3 has 13 amino acids.

This clonotype occurred a few times. The rearrangement uses TRBV11-2 and TRBJ1-4; D not certain. V was clipped by 5 bases and J by 3 bases, with 13 bases between them. The CDR3 is 15 residues long. In germline, CDR1 is SGHAT, CDR2 FQNNGV. CDR3 DNA sequence: TGTGCCAGCAGCGTATCCGGAGGATCTAATGAAAAACTGTTTTTT. Residues: CASSVSGGSNEKLFF. Full variable domain (missing parts from reference TRBV11-2 and TRBJ1-4): EAGVAQSPRYKIIEKRQSVAFWCNPISGHATLYWYQQILGQGPKLLIQFQNNGVVDDSQLPKDRFSAERLKGVDSTLKIQPAKLEDSAVYLCASSVSGGSNEKLFFGSGTQLSVL.

The chain joins TRBV7-2 to TRBJ1-5; D is possibly TRBD1 (5 bases). In germline, CDR1 is SGHTA, CDR2 FQGNSA. Trimming took off 5 bases at V and 4 bases at J, with 12 bases between the two ends. This CDR3 contains 14 residues. This CDR3 is CASSLKTANQPQHF. CDR3 coding DNA: TGTGCCAGCAGCCTCAAGACAGCGAATCAGCCCCAGCATTTT.

This clonotype was observed many times. The rearrangement joins TRBV29-1 to TRBJ1-5, with D uncertain. The V gene's germline CDR1 is SQVTM and CDR2 ANQGSEA. V was shortened by 3 bases and J by 6 bases, with 15 bases between the two germline ends. This CDR3 has 14 residues. For the CDR3, the DNA is TGCAGCGTTGACTCGCAGGCCCCAGGTCAGCCCCAGCATTTT. It is translated as CSVDSQAPGQPQHF.

V and J are TRBV10-3 and TRBJ2-7; 7 nucleotides agree with TRBD1. TRBJ2-1 matches the DNA end more closely, so the J call is doubtful. CDR1 is ENHRY, CDR2 SYGVKD, per germline. The CDR3 consists of 14 residues. The CDR3 nucleotides are TGTGCCACCTGGGGAACCGGGACAGACAATGAGCAGTTCTTC. Its translation: CATWGTGTDNEQFF.

This chain connects TRBV3-1 to TRBJ2-1, with D tentatively TRBD1 (6 bases). V dropped 4 bases and J dropped 0 bases, with 10 bases sitting between them. The length of the CDR3 is 15 residues. Germline V gene sequence: CDR1 LGHDT, CDR2 YNNKEL (reference sequence). The CDR3 loop reads CASSRGQNSYNEQFF. For the CDR3, the DNA is TGTGCCAGCAGCCGGGGACAAAACTCCTACAATGAGCAGTTCTTC.

In its sample, this clonotype was seen a few times. The chain carries TRBV20-1 and TRBJ2-3; D may correspond to TRBD1 or TRBD2 (5 bases each). CDR1 and CDR2 (germline): DFQATT, SNEGSKA (reference sequence). The CDR3 has 13 amino acids. Trimming cost V 3 bases and J 2 bases, with 9 bases left between them. CDR3 protein: CSASEGSTDTQYF. CDR3 DNA sequence: TGCAGTGCTAGTGAGGGGTCCACAGATACGCAGTATTTT.

This clonotype was found many times. CDR3 region: CASSWSRGADTQYF. Written as DNA, the CDR3 is TGTGCCAGCAGTTGGTCGCGGGGCGCAGATACGCAGTATTTT. This chain connects TRBV12-3 or TRBV12-4 to TRBJ2-3; possible D gene TRBD2, 6 bases. Trimming took 4 bases from V and 4 from J, leaving 12 bases between them. CDR3 size: 14 residues.

This clonotype was counted many times. The chain has TRBV2 and TRBJ1-4; TRBD1 agrees at 9 bases. V lost 6 bases and J lost 5; bases outside the gene matches: 7. CDR3 size: 15 residues. CDR1 and CDR2 from the germline V gene are SNHLY and FYNNEI. The CDR3 DNA is TGTGCCAGCAGCCCGACCGGGACAGGGAATGAAAAACTGTTTTTT. It yields the protein CASSPTGTGNEKLFF. Filled out from reference TRBV2 and TRBJ1-4, the complete variable domain reads EPEVTQTPSHQVTQMGQEVILRCVPISNHLYFYWYRQILGQKVEFLVSFYNNEISEKSEIFDDQFSVERPDGSNFTLKIRSTKLEDSAMYFCASSPTGTGNEKLFFGSGTQLSVL.

This clonotype was detected only a few times. The chain recombines TRBV18 with TRBJ1-1; weak D call: TRBD1 (5 bases). The V end was cut by 1 base, the J end by 6 bases, with 12 bases between. In germline, CDR1 is KGHSH, CDR2 LQKENI. The CDR3 runs to 14 residues. CDR3 sequence: CASSPQGTIAEAFF. CDR3 nucleotide sequence: TGTGCCAGCTCACCACAGGGGACTATTGCTGAAGCTTTCTTT. The full variable domain, rest sourced from reference TRBV18 and TRBJ1-1, is NAGVMQNPRHLVRRRGQEARLRCSPMKGHSHVYWYRQLPEEGLKFMVYLQKENIIDESGMPKERFSAEFPKEGPSILRIQQVVRGDSAAYFCASSPQGTIAEAFFGQGTRLTVV.

The chain links TRBV5-6 to TRBJ2-7, with a possible D match to TRBD2 (5 bases). The CDR3 is 13 residues long. V lost 2 bases to trimming and J lost 7 bases, with 13 bases between them. CDR1 and CDR2 (germline): SGHDT, YYEEEE. The CDR3, as DNA: TGTGCCAGCAGCTTTACTAGGGCCGGAGAGCAGTACGTC. The encoded protein is CASSFTRAGEQYV.

This clonotype was detected only a few times. The J gene is TRBJ2-3, the V gene TRBV3-1, with D possibly being TRBD2 (6 bases). Germline V gives CDR1 LGHDT, CDR2 YNNKEL (reference sequence). This CDR3 is 14 amino acids long. Trimming shortened V by 1 base and J by 6 bases, and 11 bases separated the two germline ends. The chain's CDR3 is CASSQASGRDTQYF. For the CDR3, the DNA is TGTGCCAGCAGCCAAGCCAGCGGGCGGGATACGCAGTATTTT.

The J gene is TRBJ2-7, the V gene TRBV7-2; D is unclear. The DNA end is more similar to TRBJ2-5, so the J call may be wrong. Germline CDR1 reads SGHTA; CDR2 reads FQGNSA. This CDR3 region has 11 residues. CDR3 sequence (DNA): TGTGCCAGCAGTCCCGTGGGGACCCAGTACTTC. Protein: CASSPVGTQYF.